This TCR beta chain originates from a study of blood T cell repertoires in COVID-19. Across the study: Whether acute or convalescent, the COVID-19 samples came from the United States, Italy and Spain.

In the original workflow: The assay estimated nucleated cells by amplifying reference gene primers. Some clones are missing from TCRdb's copy, which holds only in-frame ones; the method was immunoSEQ multiplex PCR. Clone size and the V and J calls come from that table; the DNA yielded D and trimming. The table records approximately 99,000 clones, 79% of them present only once. The length of the CDR3 is 13 residues. Per germline, CDR1 ENHRY and CDR2 SYGVKD. J was trimmed by 7 bases and V by 6 bases; bases with no gene match: 7. The sequenced material came from peripheral blood. The chain carries TRBV10-3 and TRBJ2-7; TRBD2 aligns across 9 bases. The sequence was collected from a woman at least 80 years old with active or convalescent COVID-19. The CDR3 coding sequence is TGTGCCATCAGCGCGGGAGGGCCGGTAGAGCAGTACTTC. Its translation: CAISAGGPVEQYF.